These 8 T cell receptor beta chains share one sample of origin, sequenced in a study of cytomegalovirus exposure and HLA in healthy donors. PCR was performed using 60 Vbeta and 13 Jbeta primers. The repertoire was sequenced with immunoSEQ multiplex PCR; TCRdb's copy has only in-frame clones and lacks some. The top ten clones hold about 5% of a sample with some 98,000 clones, less than 9.5% of them seen once. Sequences were obtained from PBMCs. All receptors derive from a man between 50 and 59 years old in good health and CMV-seropositive.

The J gene is TRBJ1-1, the V gene TRBV19, with 7 nucleotides matching TRBD1. This CDR3 is 16 amino acids long. Germline CDR1 LNHDA, CDR2 SQIVND (reference sequence). With V trimmed by 7 bases and J by 5 bases, 16 bases remained unmatched. CDR3 sequence (DNA): TGTGCCAGTACCCTTGGGCTCGGCAGGGGGAGGACTGAAGCTTTCTTT. Translation gives CASTLGLGRGRTEAFF.

A few counts support this clone. The chain uses TRBV27 and TRBJ2-1; tentatively, D is TRBD2 (5 bases). Germline V lookup: CDR1 MNHEY, CDR2 SMNVEV (reference sequence). The length of the CDR3 is 15 residues. V was clipped by 3 bases and J by 7 bases, with 16 bases between them. The CDR3 reads CASSLAVASSNEQFF. CDR3 bases: TGTGCCAGCAGTTTGGCTGTAGCGTCTTCGAATGAGCAGTTCTTC.

This chain joins TRBV5-6 and TRBJ1-1, with D perhaps matching TRBD1 (5 bases). V dropped 5 bases and J dropped 4 bases, with 15 bases sitting between them. Germline V gene data show CDR1 as SGHDT and CDR2 as YYEEEE. This CDR3 has 14 amino acids. For the CDR3, the DNA is TGTGCCAGCAGGCTCAGGGCGGTGGGCACTGAAGCTTTCTTT. The encoded protein is CASRLRAVGTEAFF.

The V call is TRBV12-5, the J call TRBJ1-1; D ambiguous. Germline V gene lookup returns CDR1 LGHNT and CDR2 FRNRAP. The CDR3 extends over 17 amino acids. Trimming took 0 bases from V and 0 from J, leaving 14 bases between them. CDR3 nucleotide sequence: TGTGCTAGTGGTTTGGTAGGTAGCGGCGCAATGAACACTGAAGCTTTCTTT. It yields the protein CASGLVGSGAMNTEAFF.

This clone was picked up a small number of times. J is TRBJ1-5 and V is TRBV19; 10 bases map to TRBD1. Germline V gene sequence: CDR1 LNHDA, CDR2 SQIVND (reference sequence). The CDR3 contains 17 residues. Germline trimming cut 4 bases from V and 1 base from J; bases unmatched to any gene: 7. CDR3 sequence (DNA): TGTGCCAGTAGTAGCGGACAGGGGGGAAAGAGCAATCAGCCCCAGCATTTT. It codes for CASSSGQGGKSNQPQHF.

This clone turned up a few times. The chain links TRBV4-2 to TRBJ1-5; D is ambiguous. CDR1 and CDR2 from the germline V gene are LGHNA and YNFKEQ. The V gene lost 0 bases and the J gene lost 3 bases, with 15 bases spanning the gap. This CDR3 spans 17 amino acids. CDR3 in DNA: TGTGCCAGCAGCCAAGATCGTGGCACAGTACTCAATCAGCCCCAGCATTTT. Its translation is CASSQDRGTVLNQPQHF.

The chain combines TRBV11-1 with TRBJ2-7; 8 bases match TRBD2. J gave up 6 bases and V 4 bases, and 8 bases lay outside the gene matches. The CDR3 is made up of 14 amino acids. CDR1 is SGHAT and CDR2 is FQDESV in the germline V gene (reference sequence). CDR3 residues: CASSSRAGAPEQYF. The CDR3 bases are TGTGCCAGCAGCTCTCGAGCGGGAGCACCCGAGCAGTACTTC.

This clone was observed a handful of times. The chain has TRBV13 and TRBJ2-3; 9 nucleotides align to TRBD1. The germline V gene has CDR1 PRHDT and CDR2 FYEKMQ (reference sequence). V lost 2 bases and J lost 4; bases outside the gene matches: 4. CDR3 size: 15 residues. The CDR3 DNA sequence: TGTGCCAGCAGCTTAAGGGGACAGGGTTCAGATACGCAGTATTTT. This gives the protein CASSLRGQGSDTQYF.